This is a list of T cell receptor beta chains from one sample in a study of blood T cell repertoires in COVID-19. Only in-frame clones appear in the TCRdb table, and some are missing; sequencing was by immunoSEQ multiplex PCR. The sample records some 150,000 clones, about 85% being singletons. Sequenced sample: peripheral blood. The receptors were sampled from a man between 60 and 75 years old with COVID-19, enrolled during active disease. Both conserved end residues are part of each CDR3. The order of the fields is J gene, D gene, V gene, clone size, CDR3 protein, CDR3 DNA. The D gene is left open where the match is weak. Not every row has a clone size; where given, it reads once, few, many or a size class.

>TRBJ1-4|TRBD1|TRBV7-8|NA
CASSLASGGGEKLFF
TGTGCCAGCAGCTTAGCCTCAGGGGGCGGTGAAAAACTGTTTTTT
>TRBJ1-6|NA|TRBV6-2/TRBV6-3|NA
CASSHPTDNSPLHF
TGTGCCAGCAGTCACCCGACAGATAATTCACCCCTCCACTTT
>TRBJ1-2|NA|TRBV28|once
CASSNSQAANYGYTF
TGTGCCAGCAGTAACTCACAGGCTGCTAACTATGGCTACACCTTC
>TRBJ1-5|NA|TRBV19|NA
CASSVGSSYNQPQHF
TGTGCCAGTAGTGTCGGGTCTTCCTACAATCAGCCCCAGCATTTT
>TRBJ2-3|TRBD2|TRBV7-2|NA
CASSATLSGGQDTQYF
TGTGCCAGCAGCGCAACCTTAAGCGGGGGGCAGGATACGCAGTATTTT
>TRBJ2-3|TRBD2|TRBV19|once
CASLAGGRTDTQYF
TGTGCCAGTCTAGCGGGGGGCCGCACAGATACGCAGTATTTT
>TRBJ1-5|NA|TRBV21-1|NA
CASSIRGPQHF
TGTGCCAGCAGCATTCGGGGGCCCCAGCATTTT
>TRBJ1-1|NA|TRBV6-5|once
CASNRNREGAEAFF
TGTGCCAGCAACCGAAACAGGGAAGGGGCTGAAGCTTTCTTT
>TRBJ1-5|TRBD1|TRBV18|NA
CASSPETGGQPQHF
TGTGCCAGCTCACCAGAGACAGGGGGTCAGCCCCAGCATTTT
>TRBJ2-3|TRBD2|TRBV24-1|NA
CATSERLAGRTDTQYF
TGTGCCACCAGTGAACGACTAGCGGGACGCACAGATACGCAGTATTTT
>TRBJ1-6|NA|TRBV28|NA
CASSLSGVGSSPLHF
TGTGCCAGCAGTTTATCTGGGGTTGGGAGTTCACCCCTCCACTTT
>TRBJ1-1|NA|TRBV5-1|NA
CASSLRPTEAFF
TGCGCCAGCAGCTTGCGTCCCACTGAAGCTTTCTTT
>TRBJ2-1|TRBD2|TRBV2|once
CASLLAGGINEQFF
TGTGCCAGCCTGCTAGCGGGAGGCATCAATGAGCAGTTCTTC
>TRBJ2-2|TRBD2|TRBV9|few
CASSAEGLAANPGELFF
TGTGCCAGCAGCGCCGAGGGACTAGCTGCGAACCCCGGGGAGCTGTTTTTT
>TRBJ2-1|TRBD1|TRBV4-3|few
CASSQDTGGPYNEQFF
TGCGCCAGCAGCCAAGACACAGGGGGCCCCTACAATGAGCAGTTCTTC
>TRBJ2-7|TRBD1|TRBV11-2|NA
CASSLGGRGIGSEQYF
TGTGCCAGCAGCTTAGGTGGCAGGGGGATTGGTAGTGAGCAGTACTTC
>TRBJ2-1|TRBD1|TRBV5-6|many
CASGGTGYDNEQFF
TGTGCCAGTGGAGGGACAGGGTACGACAATGAGCAGTTCTTC
>TRBJ1-5|TRBD1|TRBV6-5|NA
CASSYSPQGDQPQHF
TGTGCCAGCAGTTACTCTCCGCAGGGGGATCAGCCCCAGCATTTT
>TRBJ1-5|TRBD1|TRBV18|NA
CASSPMRQGISQPQHF
TGTGCCAGCTCACCGATGAGACAGGGGATCTCTCAGCCCCAGCATTTT
>TRBJ1-2|TRBD1|TRBV24-1|once
CATGQGLGDYGYTF
TGTGCCACCGGACAGGGCCTAGGGGACTATGGCTACACCTTC
>TRBJ2-2|TRBD2|TRBV6-2/TRBV6-3|NA
CASSYLAGGPRTGELFF
TGTGCCAGCAGTTATCTAGCGGGAGGTCCCCGCACCGGGGAGCTGTTTTTT
>TRBJ2-7|TRBD1|TRBV5-4|NA
CASSFDRVGSYEQYF
TGTGCCAGCAGCTTCGACAGGGTTGGGTCCTACGAGCAGTACTTC
>TRBJ2-2|TRBD2|TRBV6-2/TRBV6-3|NA
CASSNPGLAGITGELFF
TGTGCCAGCAGCAATCCGGGACTAGCGGGGATCACCGGGGAGCTGTTTTTT
>TRBJ1-2|NA|TRBV18|NA
CASSPPTAPNYGYTF
TGTGCCAGCTCACCACCGACAGCACCCAACTATGGCTACACCTTC
>TRBJ1-2|NA|TRBV25-1|once
CASSAAGLDGYTF
TGTGCCAGCAGTGCCGCGGGTTTGGATGGCTACACCTTC
>TRBJ1-2|NA|TRBV6-6|NA
CASIQDGVYGYTF
TGTGCCAGCATCCAGGACGGGGTCTATGGCTACACCTTC
>TRBJ2-5|NA|TRBV27|NA
CASSFVLRDTETQYF
TGTGCCAGCAGTTTTGTTTTGCGCGATACAGAGACCCAGTACTTC
>TRBJ2-3|NA|TRBV5-6|NA
CASSYISTDTQYF
TGTGCCAGCAGCTACATTAGCACAGATACGCAGTATTTT
>TRBJ2-7|NA|TRBV6-5|NA
CASSYLRQEFSYEQYF
TGTGCCAGCAGTTACCTCCGACAGGAATTTTCCTACGAGCAGTACTTC
>TRBJ1-1|TRBD1|TRBV27|NA
CASSRLKLQGLMNTEAFF
TGTGCCAGCAGTCGACTTAAACTACAGGGGCTAATGAACACTGAAGCTTTCTTT
>TRBJ1-1|TRBD1|TRBV9|NA
CASSAQGQGATEAFF
TGTGCCAGCAGCGCCCAGGGACAGGGGGCGACTGAAGCTTTCTTT
>TRBJ1-2|NA|TRBV7-8|few
CASSSNRVDTNYGYTF
TGTGCCAGCAGCTCCAACAGGGTTGACACTAACTATGGCTACACCTTC
>TRBJ2-1|NA|TRBV6-6|NA
CASSVRTTDEQFF
TGTGCCAGCAGTGTCCGGACTACCGATGAGCAGTTCTTC
>TRBJ1-1|NA|TRBV11-2|NA
CASSLRGGYEAFF
TGTGCCAGCAGCTTAAGGGGAGGGTACGAAGCTTTCTTT
>TRBJ1-3|TRBD1|TRBV19|NA
CASSQQGSRNTIYF
TGTGCCAGTAGCCAACAGGGGAGTAGAAACACCATATATTTT
>TRBJ1-1|TRBD1|TRBV15|NA
CATSRDLGQKNTEAFF
TGTGCCACCAGCAGAGACCTGGGACAGAAGAACACTGAAGCTTTCTTT
>TRBJ1-4|NA|TRBV29-1|NA
CSVEGTTTNEKLFF
TGCAGCGTTGAAGGCACGACTACCAATGAAAAACTGTTTTTT
>TRBJ1-3|NA|TRBV24-1|NA
CATSEDGVNTIYF
TGTGCCACCAGTGAGGACGGGGTAAACACCATATATTTT